Listed below are T cell receptor gamma chains from one sample, sequenced in a study of intestinal T cells in coeliac disease. TCRdb reanalysed the multiplex PCR reads with CATT. The table records some 400 gamma-chain clones, roughly 50% of them present only once. The sequencing sample was made of a duodenal biopsy. These TCRs come from a human donor with celiac disease. The CDR3 runs from the conserved cysteine through the conserved F or W. The order of the fields is J gene, clone size, V gene, CDR3 protein, CDR3 DNA. For some rows the clone size is stated as once, few or many, or as a class when expanded; others skip it.

>TRGJP2|.|TRGV8
CATLGVRKVGDWIKTF
TGTGCCACCTTGGGGGTGAGAAAAGTAGGTGATTGGATCAAGACGTTT
>TRGJP1|.|TRGV4
CAPRSRSYTTGWFKIF
TGTGCACCTCGGAGCCGCTCCTATACCACTGGTTGGTTCAAGATATTT
>TRGJP2|.|TRGV4
CANLGFKPSSDWIKTF
TGTGCCAACCTGGGATTCAAACCTAGTAGTGATTGGATCAAGACGTTT
>TRGJ1/TRGJ2|large|TRGV8
CATWDSLKLF
TGTGCCACCTGGGATTCCCTTAAACTCTTT
>TRGJP2|few|TRGV8
CAPGGEKSSDWIKTF
TGTGCACCTGGGGGTGAGAAAAGTAGTGATTGGATCAAGACGTTT
>TRGJP2|few|TRGV2
CATFMGISGWIKTF
TGTGCCACCTTTATGGGCATTTCTGGTTGGATCAAGACGTTT
>TRGJ1/TRGJ2|.|TRGV10
CAGDTRSPWKLF
TGTGCTGGCGACACCCGTAGTCCTTGGAAACTCTTT
>TRGJ1/TRGJ2|.|TRGV10
CAAWDYNYKKLF
TGTGCTGCGTGGGATTATAATTATAAGAAACTCTTT
>TRGJP1|.|TRGV10
CAACPYTTGWFKIF
TGTGCTGCGTGTCCCTATACCACTGGTTGGTTCAAGATATTT
>TRGJP2|.|TRGV3
CATWDRASGVVDWIKTF
TGTGCCACCTGGGACAGGGCGAGTGGGGTAGTTGATTGGATCAAGACGTTT
>TRGJ1/TRGJ2|.|TRGV8
CATWDSVYKKLF
TGTGCCACCTGGGATTCGGTTTATAAGAAACTCTTT
>TRGJ1/TRGJ2|.|TRGV4
CATWAKTGPLYYKKLF
TGTGCCACCTGGGCGAAGACGGGGCCTCTTTATTATAAGAAACTCTTT
>TRGJ1/TRGJ2|hyperexpanded|TRGV8
CATWDMYYKKLF
TGTGCCACCTGGGATATGTATTATAAGAAACTCTTT
>TRGJ1/TRGJ2|hyperexpanded|TRGV4
CATSGYYKKLF
TGTGCCACCTCGGGCTATTATAAGAAACTCTTT
>TRGJ1/TRGJ2|large|TRGV4
CATFQHPTDKKLF
TGTGCCACCTTTCAGCACCCAACTGATAAGAAACTCTTT
>TRGJ1/TRGJ2|.|TRGV4
CADLGWAMGYKKLF
TGTGCCGACCTGGGATGGGCTATGGGCTATAAGAAACTCTTT
>TRGJ1/TRGJ2|hyperexpanded|TRGV10
CAAWVTSNYYKKLF
TGTGCTGCGTGGGTGACCTCGAATTATTATAAGAAACTCTTT
>TRGJP1|.|TRGV10
CAALSTGWFKIF
TGTGCTGCGTTGAGCACTGGTTGGTTCAAGATATTT
>TRGJ1/TRGJ2|.|TRGV5
CATWDRPIVKLF
TGTGCCACCTGGGACAGGCCGATCGTGAAACTCTTT
>TRGJP2|.|TRGV8
CAPGDVLGSDWIKTF
TGTGCACCTGGGGATGTATTGGGTAGTGATTGGATCAAGACGTTT
>TRGJ1/TRGJ2|few|TRGV4
CATPAELYYKKLF
TGTGCCACCCCCGCTGAGCTTTATTATAAGAAACTCTTT
>TRGJ1/TRGJ2|.|TRGV10
CAAWILLLKLF
TGTGCTGCGTGGATACTTTTGTTGAAACTCTTT
>TRGJ1/TRGJ2|.|TRGV4
CATWDDSYLLIMKLF
TGTGCCACCTGGGATGATTCGTATTTATTAATAATGAAACTCTTT
>TRGJ1/TRGJ2|.|TRGV10
CAAWNKKLF
TGTGCTGCGTGGAATAAGAAACTCTTT
>TRGJP2|hyperexpanded|TRGV8
CATWVISDWIKTF
TGTGCCACCTGGGTGATTTCTGATTGGATCAAGACGTTT
>TRGJ1/TRGJ2|.|TRGV4
CATLGLEKLF
TGTGCCACCCTGGGGTTGGAGAAACTCTTT
>TRGJ1/TRGJ2|once|TRGV10
CAAWGYFFWKLF
TGTGCTGCGTGGGGATACTTTTTTTGGAAACTCTTT
>TRGJ1/TRGJ2|.|TRGV4
CATWGWAVGYKKLF
TGTGCCACCTGGGGATGGGCTGTGGGCTATAAGAAACTCTTT
>TRGJ1/TRGJ2|large|TRGV2
CATWDGVNYYKKLF
TGTGCCACCTGGGACGGGGTGAATTATTATAAGAAACTCTTT
>TRGJP1|hyperexpanded|TRGV5
CATWENTTGWFKIF
TGTGCCACCTGGGAAAATACCACTGGTTGGTTCAAGATATTT
>TRGJ1/TRGJ2|hyperexpanded|TRGV11
CACWRPRNYYKKLF
TGTGCCTGCTGGCGCCCCCGGAATTATTATAAGAAACTCTTT
>TRGJ1/TRGJ2|.|TRGV4
CATWDVSSYKKLF
TGTGCCACCTGGGATGTCTCTAGTTATAAGAAACTCTTT